This TCR beta chain was sequenced in a study of CD8 T cells in ankylosing spondylitis. TCRdb redid the calling of the 5' RACE reads with MiXCR, one entry per CDR3 protein. The repertoire includes about 190,000 distinct CDR3 sequences, 13% of them detected once, and more than 9.5% sits in the top ten. Germline V CDR1 and CDR2: SGHNT, YENEEA. CDR3 size: 13 residues. The V end lost 2 bases, the J end lost 4 bases, and 7 bases lay between the germline ends. There are a few counts of this clonotype. The J gene is TRBJ2-3, the V gene TRBV11-3; no reliable D call. Sequencing was carried out using blood, either unsorted or a sorted T cell fraction (not recorded which). This TCR was sampled from a female donor with ankylosing spondylitis or in good health (not recorded which). CDR3 sequence reads: CASSLSRADTQYF. CDR3 in DNA: TGTGCCAGCAGCTTATCGCGTGCAGATACGCAGTATTTT.